The TCR beta chain under discussion was sequenced for a study of blood T cells in healthy people across ages. Per germline, CDR1 SGHTA and CDR2 FQGNSA. The CDR3 is 16 residues long. This clonotype was counted only a few times. A clone one base away is much larger, so this may be a read error. A sample-barcoded 5' primer and a J-beta primer mix were used in a second PCR of about 7 to 12 cycles. One entry per CDR3 protein, called by TCRdb with MiXCR from the 5' RACE reads. Of 870,000 or so distinct CDR3 sequences in the sample, 29% were seen once. The specimen sequenced was blood. The V call is TRBV7-2, the J call TRBJ2-1, with 15 bases that match TRBD2. This clonotype was obtained from a woman at least 80 years old in good health. The CDR3: CANSRTSGGVYNEQFF. CDR3 DNA: TGTGCCAACAGCAGGACTAGCGGGGGGGTCTACAATGAGCAGTTCTTC. Full variable domain (remainder filled in from reference TRBV7-2 and TRBJ2-1): GAGVSQSPSNKVTEKGKDVELRCDPISGHTALYWYRQSLGQGLEFLIYFQGNSAPDKSGLPSDRFSAERTGGSVSTLTIQRTQQEDSAVYLCANSRTSGGVYNEQFFGPGTRLTVL.